This record concerns one T cell receptor (beta chain) sequence. Following RNA extraction, reverse transcription yielded cDNA that acted as the sequencing template. Sequencing used immunoSEQ multiplex PCR; TCRdb keeps in-frame clones, though not all of them. This sample has 120,000 or so clones; around 50% occur once, and the top ten carry under 12%. Per germline, CDR1 SGDLS and CDR2 YYNGEE. Losses at the gene ends were 4 bases for V and 5 bases for J; bases not matched to a gene: 5. The CDR3 runs 14 residues. The entry originates in a study of CD8+ T cells in alopecia areata. Sequenced input: NKG2D-low CD8+ T cells sorted from blood. The clonotype was recovered from a human donor with alopecia areata. This sequence joins TRBV9 and TRBJ2-4, with 8 bases identical to TRBD1. The CDR3 spells CASSSGTGQNIQYF. CDR3 bases: TGTGCCAGCAGCTCCGGGACAGGACAAAACATTCAGTACTTC.